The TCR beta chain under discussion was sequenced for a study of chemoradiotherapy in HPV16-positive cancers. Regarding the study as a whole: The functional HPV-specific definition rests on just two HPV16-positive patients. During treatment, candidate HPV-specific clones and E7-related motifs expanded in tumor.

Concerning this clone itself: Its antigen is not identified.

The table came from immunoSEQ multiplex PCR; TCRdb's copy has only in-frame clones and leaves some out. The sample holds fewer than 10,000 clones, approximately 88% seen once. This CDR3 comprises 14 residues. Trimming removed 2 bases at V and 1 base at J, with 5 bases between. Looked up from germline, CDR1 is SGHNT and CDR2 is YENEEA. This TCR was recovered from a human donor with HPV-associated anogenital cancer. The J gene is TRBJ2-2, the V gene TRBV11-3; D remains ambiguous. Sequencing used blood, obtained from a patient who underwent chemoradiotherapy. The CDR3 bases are TGTGCCAGCAGCTTATACAGGAACACCGGGGAGCTGTTTTTT. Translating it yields CASSLYRNTGELFF.